A selection of T cell receptor beta chains follows, all from one sample in a study of shared clonotypes between healthy human individuals. Assay: immunoSEQ multiplex PCR; the TCRdb copy retains only in-frame clones and omits some. The sample contains roughly 640,000 clones, more than 95% of which appear only once. Material for sequencing was naive CD4+ T cells sorted from blood. Receptors were obtained from a young woman in good health. The CDR3 runs from the conserved cysteine through the conserved F or W. The D gene is left open where the match is weak.

>-|TRBV27|TRBJ2-5
CASSLGFQGSKTQYF
TGTGCCAGCAGTTTAGGGTTCCAGGGTTCGAAGACCCAGTACTTC
>-|TRBV7-7|TRBJ2-2
CASSRQLNTGELFF
TGTGCCAGCTCCCGACAGTTGAACACCGGGGAGCTGTTTTTT
>TRBD1|TRBV18|TRBJ1-1
CASSPPMRAGGADTEAFF
TGTGCCAGCTCACCACCGATGAGGGCAGGGGGCGCCGACACTGAAGCTTTCTTT
>-|TRBV4-1|TRBJ1-2
CASSQESGTYTNYGYTF
TGCGCCAGCAGCCAAGAGTCCGGGACGTATACTAACTATGGCTACACCTTC
>TRBD2|TRBV7-2|TRBJ2-7
CASSPMTSVYEQYF
TGTGCCAGCAGCCCAATGACTAGCGTCTACGAGCAGTACTTC
>-|TRBV14|TRBJ1-1
CASSSTQDEAFF
TGTGCCAGCAGCTCGACGCAGGATGAAGCTTTCTTT
>-|TRBV18|TRBJ2-5
CASSPLGPETQYF
TGTGCCAGCTCACCACTGGGTCCAGAGACCCAGTACTTC
>-|TRBV9|TRBJ1-3
CASSIRSRGGSGNTIYF
TGTGCCAGCAGCATCCGAAGTAGGGGGGGCTCTGGAAACACCATATATTTT
>-|TRBV19|TRBJ2-2
CASSIVTGSKNTGELFF
TGTGCCAGTAGTATAGTGACGGGCAGCAAGAACACCGGGGAGCTGTTTTTT
>-|TRBV28|TRBJ1-1
CASSFGGRNTEAFF
TGTGCCAGCAGTTTTGGGGGGCGGAACACTGAAGCTTTCTTT
>-|TRBV28|TRBJ1-1
CASRSGVTEAFF
TGTGCCAGCAGATCAGGGGTTACTGAAGCTTTCTTT
>-|TRBV28|TRBJ2-2
CASSPLSLAETNTGELFF
TGTGCCAGCAGTCCCCTTTCGCTAGCCGAAACGAACACCGGGGAGCTGTTTTTT
>TRBD1|TRBV19|TRBJ2-1
CASGTGFNNEQFF
TGTGCCAGCGGGACAGGGTTTAACAATGAGCAGTTCTTC
>-|TRBV6-6|TRBJ1-5
CASTLSGQSSNQPQHF
TGTGCCAGCACCTTAAGTGGACAGAGTAGCAATCAGCCCCAGCATTTT
>TRBD1|TRBV27|TRBJ1-1
CASSQGETNTEAFF
TGTGCCAGCAGCCAGGGGGAGACTAACACTGAAGCTTTCTTT
>TRBD2|TRBV28|TRBJ2-1
CASSSQLAGVATNEQFF
TGTGCCAGCAGTTCCCAACTAGCGGGAGTAGCGACCAATGAGCAGTTCTTC
>-|TRBV5-1|TRBJ2-5
CASSFGEIQETQYF
TGCGCCAGCAGCTTCGGGGAGATCCAAGAGACCCAGTACTTC
>-|TRBV2|TRBJ1-5
CASSEELGEAQPQHF
TGTGCCAGCAGTGAAGAATTGGGGGAGGCTCAGCCCCAGCATTTT